This section outlines one TCR beta chain sequence together with its context. The data stem from a study of T cell responses to AZD1222 COVID-19 vaccine. Germline V CDR1 and CDR2: SGHNT, YENEEA. The V segment lost 5 bases and the J segment 5 bases; nucleotides outside the gene matches: 9. The CDR3 is made up of 15 amino acids. Profiled with immunoSEQ multiplex PCR; TCRdb holds only in-frame clones, not every one. The table has 65,000 to 80,000 clones, more than 75% seen once. The source of this sequence is an adult who received the MenACWY meningococcal vaccine as a control. The chain carries TRBV11-3 and TRBJ2-7, with 10 bases identical to TRBD1. The sequenced sample was peripheral blood, obtained 28 days after the second dose of the MenACWY control vaccine. CDR3 in DNA: TGTGCCAGCAGCCGAACGTCCGACAGGGGGCACGAGCAGTACTTC. This encodes CASSRTSDRGHEQYF.